Shown below are 12 T cell receptor beta chains from a single sample sequenced in a study of vaccination and CD4 T cells after COVID-19. Described treatment: approximately 9-day PBMC culture with coronavirus spike peptide pools or control peptides (ViraFEST assay). Their specific antigens are unknown. An Oncomine TCR Beta short-read assay was used to sequence the DNA from cultured CD4+ T cells. TCRdb re-analysed the PCR reads in MiXCR, keeping a single row per CDR3 protein. This sample has more than 13,000 distinct CDR3 sequences, with 21% found just once. The input for sequencing was CD4+ T cells from blood, cultured in vitro, taken before SARS-CoV-2 vaccination. These receptors were collected from a human donor who received a COVID-19 vaccine.

This clonotype was seen only once. The rearrangement uses TRBV14 and TRBJ2-1; D might be TRBD2 (5 bases). This CDR3 has 15 residues. Germline lookup yields CDR1 SGHDN and CDR2 FVKESK. V gave up 1 base and J gave up 0 bases, with 7 bases separating them. The CDR3 protein is CASSQGTPSYNEQFF. CDR3 coding DNA: TGTGCCAGCAGCCAAGGGACTCCCTCCTACAATGAGCAGTTCTTC.

This sequence joins TRBV7-8 and TRBJ1-2; D gene ambiguous. This CDR3 spans 16 amino acids. Looked up from germline, CDR1 is SGHVS and CDR2 is FQNEAQ. V was pared by 1 base and J by 10 bases, with 22 bases between. In nucleotides, the CDR3 is TGTGCCAGCAGCTTAGTAGGTCGGGGTATGGATTTTGACTACACCTTC. It encodes CASSLVGRGMDFDYTF.

The chain links TRBV9 to TRBJ2-7, with D possibly being TRBD1 (5 bases). CDR1 and CDR2 from the germline V gene are SGDLS and YYNGEE. The CDR3 loop spans 16 amino acids. Trimming pared 2 bases from V and 5 bases from J, leaving 20 bases between. The CDR3 loop reads CASSVGSPGNLNEQYF. The CDR3 nucleotides are TGTGCCAGCAGCGTGGGGTCCCCAGGGAATCTCAACGAGCAGTACTTC.

A few counts support this clonotype. CDR3 amino acids: CASSGRTGGETQYF. As DNA, the CDR3 is TGCGCCAGCAGCGGACGGACAGGGGGGGAGACCCAGTACTTC. The chain combines TRBV5-1 with TRBJ2-5, with 10 bases matching TRBD1. The ends lost 4 bases at V and 5 bases at J; junction bases unmatched: 5. Germline assignment: CDR1 SGHRS and CDR2 YFSETQ. The CDR3 has 14 residues.

This clonotype is medium-sized by share. This chain connects TRBV7-6 to TRBJ1-1, with TRBD1 matching 7 bases. The CDR3 covers 14 residues. The V gene end was trimmed by 5 bases and the J gene end by 1 base; junction bases not matched to a gene: 4. Looked up from germline, CDR1 is SGHVS and CDR2 is FNYEAQ. Written as DNA, the CDR3 is TGTGCCAGCAGCCCACAGGGGAGGAACACTGAAGCTTTCTTT. Protein sequence: CASSPQGRNTEAFF.

The chain uses TRBV5-5 and TRBJ2-6; D is possibly TRBD1 or TRBD2 (5 bases each). The CDR3 is made up of 17 amino acids. V lost 0 bases to trimming and J lost 4 bases, with 14 bases between them. CDR1 is SGHKS, CDR2 YYEKEE, per germline (reference sequence). The CDR3 nucleotides read TGTGCCAGCAGCTTGGCGGCGGCAGGGACCGGGGCCAACGTCCTGACTTTC. Amino acid sequence: CASSLAAAGTGANVLTF.

The V gene is TRBV30, the J gene TRBJ1-3; D gene unclear. V lost 0 bases, J lost 3 bases, and 12 bases lay in between. Germline CDR1 and CDR2: GTSNPN and SVGIG (reference sequence). The CDR3 runs 15 residues. The CDR3, as DNA: TGTGCCTGGAGTGTACTGGGTGACGGTGGAAACACCATATATTTT. This gives the protein CAWSVLGDGGNTIYF. Together with reference TRBV30 and TRBJ1-3, the CDR3 gives the full variable domain: SQTIHQWPATLVQPVGSPLSLECTVEGTSNPNLYWYRQAAGRGLQLLFYSVGIGQISSEVPQNLSASRPQDRQFILSSKKLLLSDSGFYLCAWSVLGDGGNTIYFGEGSWLTVV.

This clonotype was observed a few times. The chain links TRBV27 to TRBJ2-3, with no clear D. The CDR3 spans 14 residues. The V gene's germline CDR1 is MNHEY and CDR2 SMNVEV (reference sequence). The V end was cut by 3 bases, the J end by 2 bases, with 9 bases between. The CDR3 bases are TGTGCCAGCAGTTTGAGCCGGGCCACAGATACGCAGTATTTT. Residues: CASSLSRATDTQYF.

CDR3 in DNA: TGCGCCAGCAGCTTACTGACAGGGTCAAGGACCGTTCACGAGCAGTACTTC. Its translation is CASSLLTGSRTVHEQYF. The J gene is TRBJ2-7, the V gene TRBV5-1; 7 bases are a match to TRBD1. This CDR3 contains 17 residues. V shed 2 bases and J 5 bases; nucleotides not matched to a gene: 16. Germline CDR1 reads SGHRS; CDR2 reads YFSETQ.

This rearrangement joins TRBV6-1 to TRBJ2-5, with a tentative D call TRBD2 (6 bases). The CDR3 has 15 residues. V gave up 8 bases and J gave up 2 bases, with 18 bases separating them. In germline, CDR1 is MNHNS, CDR2 SASEGT. CDR3 sequence: CASGRQANTQETQYF. CDR3 DNA sequence: TGTGCCAGCGGGAGGCAGGCGAACACTCAAGAGACCCAGTACTTC.

This clonotype was observed a few times. V and J are TRBV6-5 and TRBJ2-1; 8 bases align to TRBD2. The V gene's germline CDR1 is MNHEY and CDR2 SVGAGI. The V gene end was trimmed by 4 bases and the J gene end by 2 bases; junction bases not matched to a gene: 4. This CDR3 has 15 amino acids. The CDR3 sequence: CASSSTGGPYNEQFF. For the CDR3, the DNA is TGTGCCAGCAGTTCCACGGGGGGGCCCTACAATGAGCAGTTCTTC.

This sequence joins TRBV2 and TRBJ2-7; a possible D gene is TRBD2 (6 bases). Germline V gene lookup returns CDR1 SNHLY and CDR2 FYNNEI. This CDR3 spans 13 amino acids. The V and J ends lost 7 bases and 4 bases respectively, with 14 bases between them. CDR3 DNA sequence: TGTGCCAGCAACCGGGACGGACTATACGAGCAGTACTTC. Translated, it gives CASNRDGLYEQYF.